This TCR beta chain derives from a study of blood T cell repertoires in COVID-19. Produced via immunoSEQ multiplex PCR; TCRdb's table is partial and in-frame only. The profile shows fewer than 250,000 clones, roughly 80% of them singletons. This clone occurred a few times. This CDR3 has 12 amino acids. Germline V gene data show CDR1 as SNHLY and CDR2 as FYNNEI. Trimming pared 8 bases from V and 0 bases from J, leaving 8 bases between. This chain joins TRBV2 and TRBJ2-7, with D unclear. This receptor was taken from a woman of 80 years or more with acute or convalescent COVID-19. The source material was peripheral blood. CDR3 nucleotide sequence: TGTGCCAGCCAACAAGACTCCTACGAGCAGTACTTC. The encoded protein is CASQQDSYEQYF.